Listed here is a single T cell receptor (beta chain). Its specificity is not known. This sample was included in a study of blood T cells in healthy people across ages. Drawn from each donor were around 9.1 milliliters of peripheral blood. Points from the study as a whole: Per million T cells, TCR beta diversity dropped roughly linearly as age increased.

Next came a second PCR, run for about 6 to 12 cycles, which used a sample-barcoded 5' primer along with a J-beta primer mix. TCRdb processed the 5' RACE reads anew with MiXCR; each CDR3 protein has one entry. The table has under 1,100,000 distinct CDR3 sequences, less than 25% seen once; the top ten hold about 0.69%. Trimming shortened V by 8 bases and J by 0 bases, and 11 bases separated the two germline ends. Germline-derived CDR1 and CDR2 are MRHNA and SNTAGT. The CDR3 loop spans 13 amino acids. These data also featured in a second study, about T cells of mothers and their children. That publication notes: A slight, non-significant increase in overlap was found for related mother-child pairs relative to unrelated pairs.

The clonotype comes from a girl aged 2-10 years in good health. The rearrangement joins TRBV6-4 to TRBJ2-7; tentative D call: TRBD2 (5 bases). Sequenced: blood. CDR3 protein: CASPSGVSYEQYF. The CDR3 DNA is TGTGCCAGCCCTTCCGGGGTCTCCTACGAGCAGTACTTC.